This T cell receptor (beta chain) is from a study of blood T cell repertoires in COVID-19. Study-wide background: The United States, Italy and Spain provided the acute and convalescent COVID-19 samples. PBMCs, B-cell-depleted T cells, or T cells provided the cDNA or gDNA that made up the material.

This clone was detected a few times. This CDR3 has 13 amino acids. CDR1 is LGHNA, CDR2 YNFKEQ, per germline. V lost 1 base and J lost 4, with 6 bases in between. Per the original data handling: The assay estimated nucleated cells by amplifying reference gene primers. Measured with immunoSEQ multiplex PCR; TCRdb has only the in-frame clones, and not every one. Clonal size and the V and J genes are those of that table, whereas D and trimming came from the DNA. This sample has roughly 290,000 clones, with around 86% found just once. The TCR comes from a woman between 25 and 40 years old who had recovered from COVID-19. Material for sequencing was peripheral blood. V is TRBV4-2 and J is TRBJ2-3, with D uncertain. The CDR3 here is CASSQGPPDTQYF. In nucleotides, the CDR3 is TGTGCCAGCAGCCAAGGGCCACCAGATACGCAGTATTTT.